Below, one T cell receptor (beta chain) is given with its context. Germline CDR1 and CDR2: SGHVS and FNYEAQ. The CDR3 spans 16 residues. The trim removed 5 bases at V and 6 bases at J, leaving 14 bases unmatched. This sample is drawn from a study of blood T cell repertoires in COVID-19. Using immunoSEQ multiplex PCR, the repertoire was profiled, and TCRdb retains in-frame clones only, with some absent. Of about 280,000 clones in the sample, around 90% were seen once. This receptor was identified in a man younger than 35 with active or convalescent COVID-19. The rearrangement joins TRBV7-6 to TRBJ1-2; 8 positions match TRBD1. The sequenced sample consisted of peripheral blood. In nucleotides, the CDR3 is TGTGCCAGCAGCAAACTCCCGGGACAGGAAGGTGATGGCTACACCTTC. It codes for CASSKLPGQEGDGYTF. The full variable domain, with the rest looked up from reference TRBV7-6 and TRBJ1-2, is GAGVSQSPRYKVTKRGQDVALRCDPISGHVSLYWYRQALGQGPEFLTYFNYEAQQDKSGLPNDRFSAERPEGSISTLTIQRTEQRDSAMYRCASSKLPGQEGDGYTFGSGTRLTVV.